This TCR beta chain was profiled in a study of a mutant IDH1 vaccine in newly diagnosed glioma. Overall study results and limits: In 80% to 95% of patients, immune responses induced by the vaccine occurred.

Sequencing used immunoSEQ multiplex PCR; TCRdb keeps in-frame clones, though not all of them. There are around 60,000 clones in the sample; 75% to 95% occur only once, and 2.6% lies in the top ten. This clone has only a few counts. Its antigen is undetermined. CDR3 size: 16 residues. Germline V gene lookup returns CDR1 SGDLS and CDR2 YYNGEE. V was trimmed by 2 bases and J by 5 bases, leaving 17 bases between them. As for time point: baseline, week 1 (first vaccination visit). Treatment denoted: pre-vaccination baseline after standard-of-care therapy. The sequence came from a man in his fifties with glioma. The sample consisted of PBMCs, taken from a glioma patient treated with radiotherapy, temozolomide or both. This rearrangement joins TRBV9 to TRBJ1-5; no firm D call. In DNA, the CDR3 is TGTGCCAGCAGCGTCGACCCCGGGCCGGCTTATCAGCCCCAGCATTTT. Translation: CASSVDPGPAYQPQHF.